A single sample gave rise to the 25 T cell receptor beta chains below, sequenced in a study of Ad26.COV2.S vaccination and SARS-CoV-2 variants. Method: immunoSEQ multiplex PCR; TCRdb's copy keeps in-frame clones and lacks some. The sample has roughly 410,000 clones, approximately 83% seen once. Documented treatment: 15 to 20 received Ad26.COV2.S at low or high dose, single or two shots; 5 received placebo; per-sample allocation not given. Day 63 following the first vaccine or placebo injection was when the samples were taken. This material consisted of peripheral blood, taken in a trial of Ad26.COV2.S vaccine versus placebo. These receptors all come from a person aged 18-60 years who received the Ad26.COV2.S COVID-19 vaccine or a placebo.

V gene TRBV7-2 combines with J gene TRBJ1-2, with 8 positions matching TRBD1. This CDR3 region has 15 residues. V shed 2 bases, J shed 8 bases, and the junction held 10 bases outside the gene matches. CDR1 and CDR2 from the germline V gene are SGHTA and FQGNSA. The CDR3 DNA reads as TGTGCCAGCAGCTTAAGAGTCGCAGGGGGCCGAGGCTACACCTTC. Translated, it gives CASSLRVAGGRGYTF.

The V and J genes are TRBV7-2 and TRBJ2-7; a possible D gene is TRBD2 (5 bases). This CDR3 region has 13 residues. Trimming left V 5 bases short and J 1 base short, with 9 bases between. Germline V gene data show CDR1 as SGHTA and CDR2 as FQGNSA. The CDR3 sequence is CASSPTISYEQYF. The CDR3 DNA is TGTGCCAGCAGCCCGACTATTTCCTACGAGCAGTACTTC.

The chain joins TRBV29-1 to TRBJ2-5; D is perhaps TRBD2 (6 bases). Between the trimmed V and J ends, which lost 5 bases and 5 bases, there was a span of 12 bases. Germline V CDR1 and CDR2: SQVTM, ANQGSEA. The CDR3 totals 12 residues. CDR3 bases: TGCAGCGTTCGGAGGGCAGGGGAGACCCAGTACTTC. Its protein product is CSVRRAGETQYF.

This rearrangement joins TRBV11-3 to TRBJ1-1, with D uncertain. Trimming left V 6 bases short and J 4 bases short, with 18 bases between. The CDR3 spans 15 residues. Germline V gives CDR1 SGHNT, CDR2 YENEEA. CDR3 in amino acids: CASRHATGWATEAFF. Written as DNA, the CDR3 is TGTGCCAGCAGGCACGCAACCGGATGGGCCACTGAAGCTTTCTTT.

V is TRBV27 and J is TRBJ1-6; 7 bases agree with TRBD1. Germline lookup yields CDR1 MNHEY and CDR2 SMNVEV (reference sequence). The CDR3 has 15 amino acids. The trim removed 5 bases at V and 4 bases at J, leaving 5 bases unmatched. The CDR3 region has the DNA TGTGCCAGCAGTGTGATGACAGGGTATAATTCACCCCTCCACTTT. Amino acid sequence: CASSVMTGYNSPLHF.

Here the CDR3 reads CASTLGGSIYNEQFF. CDR3 bases: TGTGCCAGCACCCTCGGGGGGTCCATTTACAATGAGCAGTTCTTC. This rearrangement joins TRBV3-1 (or the pseudogene TRBV3-2) to TRBJ2-1, with 7 nucleotides matching TRBD2. Germline values: CDR1 LGHDT, CDR2 YNNKEL (reference sequence). The CDR3 loop spans 15 amino acids. V shed 7 bases and J 4 bases; nucleotides not matched to a gene: 10.

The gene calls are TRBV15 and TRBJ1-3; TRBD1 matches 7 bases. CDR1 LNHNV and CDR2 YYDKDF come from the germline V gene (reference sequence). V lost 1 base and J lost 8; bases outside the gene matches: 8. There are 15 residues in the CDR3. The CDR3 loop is CATSRGETGRDTIYF. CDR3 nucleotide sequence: TGTGCCACCAGCAGAGGGGAGACAGGGAGGGACACCATATATTTT. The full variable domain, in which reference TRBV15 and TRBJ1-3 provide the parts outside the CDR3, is DAMVIQNPRYQVTQFGKPVTLSCSQTLNHNVMYWYQQKSSQAPKLLFHYYDKDFNNEADTPDNFQSRRPNTSFCFLDIRSPGLGDTAMYLCATSRGETGRDTIYFGEGSWLTVV.

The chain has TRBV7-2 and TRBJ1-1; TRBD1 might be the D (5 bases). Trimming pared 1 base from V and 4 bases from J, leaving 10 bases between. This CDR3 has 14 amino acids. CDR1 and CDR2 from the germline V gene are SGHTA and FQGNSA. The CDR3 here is CASSLGAGSTEAFF. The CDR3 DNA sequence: TGTGCCAGCAGCTTAGGGGCAGGGTCCACTGAAGCTTTCTTT.

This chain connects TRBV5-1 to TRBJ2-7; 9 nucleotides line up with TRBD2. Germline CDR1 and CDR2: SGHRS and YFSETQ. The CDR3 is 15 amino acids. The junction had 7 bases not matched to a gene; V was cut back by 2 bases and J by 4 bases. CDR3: CASSFGTSIVYEQYF. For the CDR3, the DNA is TGCGCCAGCAGCTTCGGGACTAGCATCGTTTACGAGCAGTACTTC.

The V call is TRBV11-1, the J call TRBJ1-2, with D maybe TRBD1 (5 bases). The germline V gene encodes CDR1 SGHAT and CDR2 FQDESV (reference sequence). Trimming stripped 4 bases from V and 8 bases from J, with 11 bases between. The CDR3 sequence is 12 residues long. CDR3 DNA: TGTGCCAGCAGCTCTTCGGGGCGAGGCTACACCTTC. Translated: CASSSSGRGYTF.

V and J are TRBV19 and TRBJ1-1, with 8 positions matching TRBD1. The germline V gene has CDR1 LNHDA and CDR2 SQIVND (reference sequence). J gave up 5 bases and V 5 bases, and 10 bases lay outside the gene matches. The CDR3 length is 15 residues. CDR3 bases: TGTGCCAGTAGTCCCACCGGGACAGGAGGAACTGAAGCTTTCTTT. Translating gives CASSPTGTGGTEAFF.

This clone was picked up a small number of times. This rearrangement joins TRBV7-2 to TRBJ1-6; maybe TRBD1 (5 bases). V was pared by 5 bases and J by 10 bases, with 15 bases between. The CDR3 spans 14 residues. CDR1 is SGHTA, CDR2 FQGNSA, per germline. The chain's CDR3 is CASSPRGGDSPLHF. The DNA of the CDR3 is TGTGCCAGCAGCCCTCGGGGGGGTGACTCACCCCTCCACTTT.

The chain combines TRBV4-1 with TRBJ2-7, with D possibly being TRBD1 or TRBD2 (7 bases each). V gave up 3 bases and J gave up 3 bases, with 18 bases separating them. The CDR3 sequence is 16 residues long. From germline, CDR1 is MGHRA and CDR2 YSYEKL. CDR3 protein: CASSHPTSRGDYEQYF. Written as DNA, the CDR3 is TGCGCCAGCAGCCACCCGACTAGCAGGGGGGACTACGAGCAGTACTTC.

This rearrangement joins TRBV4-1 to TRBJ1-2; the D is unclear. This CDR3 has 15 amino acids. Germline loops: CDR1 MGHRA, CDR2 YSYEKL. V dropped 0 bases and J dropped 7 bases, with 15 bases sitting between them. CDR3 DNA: TGCGCCAGCAGCCAAGATCTACGGACTCCGGGTGGCTACACCTTC. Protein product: CASSQDLRTPGGYTF.

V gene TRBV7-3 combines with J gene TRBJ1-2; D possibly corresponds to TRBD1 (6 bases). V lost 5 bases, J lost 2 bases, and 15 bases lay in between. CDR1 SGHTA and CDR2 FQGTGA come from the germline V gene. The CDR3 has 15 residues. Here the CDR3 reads CASSLQGSGNYGYTF. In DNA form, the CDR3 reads TGTGCCAGCAGCCTACAGGGCAGTGGGAACTATGGCTACACCTTC.

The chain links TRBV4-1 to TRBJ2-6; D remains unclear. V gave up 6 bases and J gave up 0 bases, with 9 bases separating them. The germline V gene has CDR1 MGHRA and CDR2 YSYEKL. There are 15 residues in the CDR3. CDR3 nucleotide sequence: TGCGCCAGCAGAGCTCCTAGCTCTGGGGCCAACGTCCTGACTTTC. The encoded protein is CASRAPSSGANVLTF.

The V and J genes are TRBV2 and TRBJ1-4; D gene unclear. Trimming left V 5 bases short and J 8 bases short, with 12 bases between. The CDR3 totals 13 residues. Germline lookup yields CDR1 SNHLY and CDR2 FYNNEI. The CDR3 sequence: CASSPPEREKLFF. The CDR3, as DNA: TGTGCCAGCAGTCCCCCCGAGCGGGAAAAACTGTTTTTT.

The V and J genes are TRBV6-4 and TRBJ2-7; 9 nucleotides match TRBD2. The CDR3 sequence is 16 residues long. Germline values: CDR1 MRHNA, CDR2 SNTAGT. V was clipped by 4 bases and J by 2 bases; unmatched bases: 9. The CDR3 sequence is CASSGIAGESPYEQYF. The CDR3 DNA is TGTGCCAGCAGTGGGATAGCGGGAGAATCCCCCTACGAGCAGTACTTC.

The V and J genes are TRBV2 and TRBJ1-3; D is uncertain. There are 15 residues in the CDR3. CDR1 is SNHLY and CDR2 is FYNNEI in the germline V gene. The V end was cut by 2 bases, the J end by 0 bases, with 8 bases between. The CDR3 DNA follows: TGTGCCAGCAGTGAAAACAGCCTCTCTGGAAACACCATATATTTT. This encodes CASSENSLSGNTIYF.

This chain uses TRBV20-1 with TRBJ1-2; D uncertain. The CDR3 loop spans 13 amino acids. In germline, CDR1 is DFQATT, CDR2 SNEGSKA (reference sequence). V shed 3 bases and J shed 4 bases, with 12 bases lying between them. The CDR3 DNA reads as TGCAGTGCTAGTCACGGGGTGGGCTATGGCTACACCTTC. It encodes CSASHGVGYGYTF.

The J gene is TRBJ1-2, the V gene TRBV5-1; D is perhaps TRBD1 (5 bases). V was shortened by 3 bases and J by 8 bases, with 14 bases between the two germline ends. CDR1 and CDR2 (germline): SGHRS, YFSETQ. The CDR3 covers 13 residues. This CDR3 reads CASSSGTLQGYTF. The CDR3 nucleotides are TGCGCCAGCAGCTCAGGGACTCTGCAGGGCTACACCTTC.

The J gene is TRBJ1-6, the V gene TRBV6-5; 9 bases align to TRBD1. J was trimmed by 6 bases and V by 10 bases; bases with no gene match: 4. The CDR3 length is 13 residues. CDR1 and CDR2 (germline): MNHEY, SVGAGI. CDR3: CATGTGFNSPLHF. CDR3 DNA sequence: TGTGCCACCGGGACAGGGTTTAATTCACCCCTCCACTTT.

The DNA for the CDR3 is TGTGCCAGCAGCTTGATCTACGAGCAGTACTTC. Amino acids: CASSLIYEQYF. The chain joins TRBV5-5 to TRBJ2-7, with unresolved D. Trimming removed 1 base from V and 3 bases from J, with 2 bases in between. CDR3 size: 11 residues. Per the germline V gene, CDR1 is SGHKS and CDR2 is YYEKEE (reference sequence).

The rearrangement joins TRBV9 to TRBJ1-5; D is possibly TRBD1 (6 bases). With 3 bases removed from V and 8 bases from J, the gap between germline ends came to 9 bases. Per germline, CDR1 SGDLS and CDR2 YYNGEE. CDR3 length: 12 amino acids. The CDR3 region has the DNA TGTGCCAGCAGCGGGGGGGCGGAGCCCCAGCATTTT. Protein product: CASSGGAEPQHF.

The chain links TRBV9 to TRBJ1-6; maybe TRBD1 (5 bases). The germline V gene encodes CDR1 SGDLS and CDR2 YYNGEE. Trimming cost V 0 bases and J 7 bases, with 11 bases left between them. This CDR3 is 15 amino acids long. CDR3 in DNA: TGTGCCAGCAGCGTAGGTCGGGGGGGGAATTCACCCCTCCACTTT. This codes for CASSVGRGGNSPLHF.